This T cell receptor beta chain was identified in a study of blood T cells in healthy people across ages. Study-wide context: Roughly one uniquely barcoded beta molecule per two T cells was captured.

The authors ran a second PCR of about 6 to 12 cycles using a sample-barcoded 5' primer and a J-beta primer mix. Using its own MiXCR run on the 5' RACE reads, TCRdb lists one record per CDR3 protein. The profile shows around 1,000,000 distinct CDR3 sequences, under 30% of them singletons. Germline lookup yields CDR1 MRHNA and CDR2 SNTAGT. V lost 4 bases to trimming and J lost 4 bases, with 15 bases between them. This CDR3 has 15 residues. The same sample was also studied in work on T cells of mothers and their children.

This clonotype was obtained from a girl aged 2-10 years in good health. Sequences were obtained from blood. The rearrangement uses TRBV6-4 and TRBJ2-3; D could derive from TRBD1 or TRBD2 (6 bases each). The CDR3 DNA reads as TGTGCCAGCAGTGGAGGGGGAGGCGGAGCAGATACGCAGTATTTT. This codes for CASSGGGGGADTQYF.